This T cell receptor (beta chain) derives from a study of tumor-infiltrating lymphocytes in primary liver carcinoma. Whole-study context: The patient group consisted of men and women aged 30 to 69 years.

The CDR3 runs to 16 residues. Germline V gene data show CDR1 as LGHNA and CDR2 as YNFKEQ. Turning to this clonotype: This may arise from a read error, as a much more abundant clone is one base away.

The study extracted blood RNA from unsorted whole blood and also extracted germline DNA. The template, approximately 500 ng total RNA, yielded TCR beta cDNA made with a constant-region primer. Three nested multiplex PCR rounds of slightly modified ARM-PCR generated TCR beta libraries. Amplification in the first two PCR rounds was performed using TRBV1-TRBV30 forward primers and a C-beta reverse primer for approximately 10 cycles each. TCRdb redid the calling of the multiplex PCR reads with MiXCR, one entry per CDR3 protein. Found here are approximately 300,000 distinct CDR3 sequences, around three fifths of them singletons; the top ten hold approximately 9%.

The sequenced material came from peripheral blood. V gene TRBV4-2 combines with J gene TRBJ2-5, with TRBD2 matching 12 bases. The TCR comes from a man aged 40-55 years with primary liver carcinoma and hepatitis B virus infection. CDR3 sequence reads: CASSQELAGGQEAQYF. CDR3 DNA sequence: TGTGCCAGCAGCCAGGAACTAGCGGGAGGCCAAGAGGCCCAGTACTTC.